This section outlines one T cell receptor beta chain sequence together with its context. Its recognized antigen is unknown. No clone much larger than this one lies a single base away; base qualities are absent. These data come from a study of CD8 T cells in Susac syndrome (dated by TCRdb to about 2019). Background for the entire study: Whether CD8+ T cell activation and differentiation in Susac syndrome was antigen driven was tested using repertoire sequencing. Results the study describes overall, beyond this receptor: The study acknowledged that relatively few individuals were included in the TCR sequencing and HLA analysis.

RNA was extracted using the RNeasy kit, and about 0.45 to 1 microgram was reverse transcribed with random hexamers. The immunoSEQ multiplex PCR assay, covering 54 Vbeta and 13 Jbeta segments, was used to amplify TCR beta CDR3 regions. To correct PCR amplification bias, a synthetic template baseline was used for both primer optimization and computational correction. The paper's data handling went like this. Reads were annotated to V, D and J genes according to IMGT and were analyzed with immunoSEQ Analyzer, with only productive sequences retained. To calculate clonality, Shannon entropy was normalized by log2 of the number of productive unique sequences and then subtracted from one. For each patient and control, public and private clones were evaluated among the 100 most prevalent clones. Clones were defined as Susac-specific when absent from the healthy and MS cohorts, from about a thousand published viral clones and from other ImmuneACCESS disease sequences. In-frame beta chains were kept once TCRdb had trimmed the public reads at Q25 with fastp and called clones with MiXCR. Each CDR3 protein appears once, grouped with its most common genes and DNA. The V and J calls shown here were made by TCRdb, not taken from the authors' results. For this sample the table gives approximately 200,000 distinct CDR3 sequences, of which 90% to 95% were detected only once. 0.093% of the sample is taken by the ten largest.

Measured from the cysteine to the phenylalanine, the CDR3 is 15 residues long. CDR3 DNA only is kept here, 45 bases in frame from base 1. The junction carries 12 bases between V and J, which are trimmed by 3 bases and 1 base respectively. The germline V gene supplies CDR1 SGHTA and CDR2 FQGNSA. Peripheral blood CD8+ and CD4+ T cells from healthy donors, Susac syndrome patients and multiple sclerosis patients were profiled by high-throughput TCR beta sequencing. Treatment-naive patients with stable or active relapsing-remitting disease fulfilling revised McDonald criteria were used as multiple sclerosis controls. Bulk CD8+ and CD4+ T cells were purified by magnetic negative isolation, whereas CD8+ TEMRA cells were enriched by FACS. Blood was collected in EDTA tubes and processed within 24 hours, with PBMCs isolated through density gradient centrifugation. PBMCs destined for TCR sequencing were cryopreserved in liquid nitrogen and later thawed in a 37 °C water bath. The sorted or isolated CD4+, CD8+ and CD8+ TEMRA cells had a purity of 90% or higher.

The clonotype comes from a human donor with multiple sclerosis. The chain is encoded by TRBV7-2 joined to TRBJ1-1; the D gene lacks a confident call. Source material: CD4+ T cells from PBMCs. The DNA sequence is TGTGCCAGCAGCTTGGGCGGCCCTGAGAACACTGAAGCTTTCTTT. The encoded protein is CASSLGGPENTEAFF. Outside the CDR3, residues come from the reference TRBV7-2 and TRBJ1-1 proteins, so the full variable domain is: GAGVSQSPSNKVTEKGKDVELRCDPISGHTALYWYRQSLGQGLEFLIYFQGNSAPDKSGLPSDRFSAERTGGSVSTLTIQRTQQEDSAVYLCASSLGGPENTEAFFGQGTRLTVV.